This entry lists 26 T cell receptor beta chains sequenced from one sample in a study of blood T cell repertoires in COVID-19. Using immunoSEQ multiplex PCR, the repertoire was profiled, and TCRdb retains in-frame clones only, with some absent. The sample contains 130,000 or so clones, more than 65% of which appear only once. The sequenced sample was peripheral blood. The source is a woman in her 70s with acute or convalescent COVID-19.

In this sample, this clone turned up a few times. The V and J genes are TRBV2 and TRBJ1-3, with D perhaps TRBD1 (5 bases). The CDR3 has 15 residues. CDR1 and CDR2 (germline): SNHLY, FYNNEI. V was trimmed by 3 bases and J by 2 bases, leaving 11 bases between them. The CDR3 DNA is TGTGCCAGCAGTGACCCAGGGCTCCCTGGAAACACCATATATTTT. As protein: CASSDPGLPGNTIYF. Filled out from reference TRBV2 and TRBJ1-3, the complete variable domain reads EPEVTQTPSHQVTQMGQEVILRCVPISNHLYFYWYRQILGQKVEFLVSFYNNEISEKSEIFDDQFSVERPDGSNFTLKIRSTKLEDSAMYFCASSDPGLPGNTIYFGEGSWLTVV.

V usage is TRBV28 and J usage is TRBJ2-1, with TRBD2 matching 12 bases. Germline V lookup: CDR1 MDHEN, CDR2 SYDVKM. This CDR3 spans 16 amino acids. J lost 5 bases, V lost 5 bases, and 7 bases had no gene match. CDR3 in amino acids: CASSVPTSGSHNEQFF. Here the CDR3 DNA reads TGTGCCAGCAGTGTCCCGACTAGCGGGAGCCACAATGAGCAGTTCTTC.

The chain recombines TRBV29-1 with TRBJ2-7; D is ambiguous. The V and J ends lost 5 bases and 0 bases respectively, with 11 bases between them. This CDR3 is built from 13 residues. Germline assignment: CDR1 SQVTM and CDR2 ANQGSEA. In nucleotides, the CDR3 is TGCAGCGTTAAGAGGCCGACCTCCTACGAGCAGTACTTC. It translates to CSVKRPTSYEQYF.

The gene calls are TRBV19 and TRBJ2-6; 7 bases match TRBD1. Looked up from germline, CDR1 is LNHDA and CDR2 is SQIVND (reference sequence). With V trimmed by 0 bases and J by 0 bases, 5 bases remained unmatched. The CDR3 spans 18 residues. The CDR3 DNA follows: TGTGCCAGTAGTATAGAGAGACAGGGCAGCTCTGGGGCCAACGTCCTGACTTTC. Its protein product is CASSIERQGSSGANVLTF.

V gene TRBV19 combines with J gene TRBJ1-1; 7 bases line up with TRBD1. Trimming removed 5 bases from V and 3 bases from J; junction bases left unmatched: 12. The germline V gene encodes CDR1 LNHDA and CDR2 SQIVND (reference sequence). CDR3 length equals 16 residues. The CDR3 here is CASSFRQGGTYTEAFF. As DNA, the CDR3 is TGTGCCAGTAGTTTCCGACAGGGCGGAACCTACACTGAAGCTTTCTTT.

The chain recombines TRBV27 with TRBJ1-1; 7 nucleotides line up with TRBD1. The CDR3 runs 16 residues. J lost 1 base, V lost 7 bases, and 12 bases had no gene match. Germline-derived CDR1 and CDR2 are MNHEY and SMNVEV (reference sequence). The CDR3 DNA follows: TGTGCCAGCAAGACGACAGGGAGAGTCAGGAACACTGAAGCTTTCTTT. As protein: CASKTTGRVRNTEAFF.

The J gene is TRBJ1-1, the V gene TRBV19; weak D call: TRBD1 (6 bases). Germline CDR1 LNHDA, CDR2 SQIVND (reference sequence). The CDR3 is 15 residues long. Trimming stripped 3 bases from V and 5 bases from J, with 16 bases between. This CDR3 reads CASSMGRGISTEAFF. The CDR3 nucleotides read TGTGCCAGTAGTATGGGTAGGGGGATTTCTACTGAAGCTTTCTTT.

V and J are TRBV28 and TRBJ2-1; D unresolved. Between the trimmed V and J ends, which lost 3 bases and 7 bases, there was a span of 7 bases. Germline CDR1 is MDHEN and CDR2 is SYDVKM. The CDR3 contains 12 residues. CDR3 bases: TGTGCCAGCAGTTTTTCTCCGAATGAGCAGTTCTTC. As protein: CASSFSPNEQFF.

In DNA form, the CDR3 reads TGTGCCAGCAGTGAAAGGAGATCCGAGACCTACGAGCAGTACTTC. Translated, it gives CASSERRSETYEQYF. J is TRBJ2-7 and V is TRBV2; D is ambiguous. This CDR3 comprises 15 residues. CDR1 and CDR2 (germline): SNHLY, FYNNEI. The V end was cut by 2 bases, the J end by 2 bases, with 13 bases between.

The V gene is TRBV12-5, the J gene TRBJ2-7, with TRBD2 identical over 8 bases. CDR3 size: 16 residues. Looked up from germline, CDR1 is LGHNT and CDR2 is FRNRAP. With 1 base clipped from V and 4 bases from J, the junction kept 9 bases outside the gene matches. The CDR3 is CASGLGISGAIYEQYF. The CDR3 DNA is TGTGCTAGTGGTTTGGGGATTAGCGGGGCAATATACGAGCAGTACTTC.

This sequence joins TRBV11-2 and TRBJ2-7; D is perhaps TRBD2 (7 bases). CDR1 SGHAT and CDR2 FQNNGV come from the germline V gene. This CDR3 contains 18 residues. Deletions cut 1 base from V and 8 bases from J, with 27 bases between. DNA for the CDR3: TGTGCCAGCAGCTTAGTCCTGCCCACTGGGGGGGCGCCAGTACAGCAGTACTTC. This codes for CASSLVLPTGGAPVQQYF.

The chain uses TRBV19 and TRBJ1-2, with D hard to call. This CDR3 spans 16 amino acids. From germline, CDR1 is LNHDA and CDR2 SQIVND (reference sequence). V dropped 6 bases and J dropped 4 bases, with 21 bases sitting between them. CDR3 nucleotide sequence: TGTGCCAGTAGCACCAATACTCTGGTTAGTGCCTATGGCTACACCTTC. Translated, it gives CASSTNTLVSAYGYTF.

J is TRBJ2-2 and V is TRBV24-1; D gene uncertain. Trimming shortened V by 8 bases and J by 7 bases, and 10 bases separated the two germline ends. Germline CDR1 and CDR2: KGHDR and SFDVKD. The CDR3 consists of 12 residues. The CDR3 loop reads CATKSLGGELFF. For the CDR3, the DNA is TGTGCCACCAAAAGTCTCGGCGGGGAGCTGTTTTTT.

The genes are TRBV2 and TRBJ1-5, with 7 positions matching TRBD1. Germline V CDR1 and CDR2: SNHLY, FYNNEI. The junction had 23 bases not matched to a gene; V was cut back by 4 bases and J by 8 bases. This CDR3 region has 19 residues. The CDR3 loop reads CASSVRARERDSPGEPQHF. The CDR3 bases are TGTGCCAGCAGTGTTAGGGCGAGGGAACGGGACAGCCCCGGAGAGCCCCAGCATTTT.

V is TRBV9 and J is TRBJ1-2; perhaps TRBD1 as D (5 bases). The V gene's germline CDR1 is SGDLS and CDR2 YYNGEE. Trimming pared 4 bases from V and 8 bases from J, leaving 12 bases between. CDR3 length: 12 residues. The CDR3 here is CASSPSKGGYTF. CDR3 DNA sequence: TGTGCCAGCAGCCCATCGAAGGGGGGCTACACCTTC.

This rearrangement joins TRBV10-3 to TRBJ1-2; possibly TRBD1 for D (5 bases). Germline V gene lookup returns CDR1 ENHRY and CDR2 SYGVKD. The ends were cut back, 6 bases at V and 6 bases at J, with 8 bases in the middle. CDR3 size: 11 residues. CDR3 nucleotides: TGTGCCATCAGCGAACAGGATGGCTACACCTTC. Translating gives CAISEQDGYTF.

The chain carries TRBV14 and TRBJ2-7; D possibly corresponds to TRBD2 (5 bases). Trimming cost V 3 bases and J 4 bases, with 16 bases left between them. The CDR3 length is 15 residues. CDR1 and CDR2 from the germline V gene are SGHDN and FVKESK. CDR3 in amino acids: CASSQGVGSFYEQYF. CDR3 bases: TGTGCCAGCAGCCAGGGTGTAGGGAGTTTTTACGAGCAGTACTTC. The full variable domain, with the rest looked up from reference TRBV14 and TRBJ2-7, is EAGVTQFPSHSVIEKGQTVTLRCDPISGHDNLYWYRRVMGKEIKFLLHFVKESKQDESGMPNNRFLAERTGGTYSTLKVQPAELEDSGVYFCASSQGVGSFYEQYFGPGTRLTVT.

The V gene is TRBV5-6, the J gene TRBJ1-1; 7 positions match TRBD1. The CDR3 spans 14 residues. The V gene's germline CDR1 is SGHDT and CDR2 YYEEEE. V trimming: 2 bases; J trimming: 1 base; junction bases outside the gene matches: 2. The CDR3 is CASSFEGANTEAFF. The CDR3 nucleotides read TGTGCCAGCAGCTTTGAGGGGGCGAACACTGAAGCTTTCTTT. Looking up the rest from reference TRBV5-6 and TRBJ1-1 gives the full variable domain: DAGVTQSPTHLIKTRGQQVTLRCSPKSGHDTVSWYQQALGQGPQFIFQYYEEEERQRGNFPDRFSGHQFPNYSSELNVNALLLGDSALYLCASSFEGANTEAFFGQGTRLTVV.

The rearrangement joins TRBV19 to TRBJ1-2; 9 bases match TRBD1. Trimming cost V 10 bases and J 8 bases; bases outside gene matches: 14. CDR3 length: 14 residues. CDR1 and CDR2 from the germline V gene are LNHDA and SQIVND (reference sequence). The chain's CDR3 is CAIENRRTGEGYTF. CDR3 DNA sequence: TGTGCCATCGAAAATAGGAGGACAGGGGAAGGCTACACCTTC.

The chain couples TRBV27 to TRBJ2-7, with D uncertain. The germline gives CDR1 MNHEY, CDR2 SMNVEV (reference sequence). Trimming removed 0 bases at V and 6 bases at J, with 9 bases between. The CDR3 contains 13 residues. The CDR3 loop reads CASSLSPGGEQYF. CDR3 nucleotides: TGTGCCAGCAGTTTATCCCCCGGCGGCGAGCAGTACTTC.

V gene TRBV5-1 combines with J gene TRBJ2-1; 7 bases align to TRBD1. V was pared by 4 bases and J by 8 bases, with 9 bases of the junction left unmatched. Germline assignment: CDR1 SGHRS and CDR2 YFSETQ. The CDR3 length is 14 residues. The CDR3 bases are TGCGCCAGCAGCCCGATGGACAGGCCTCATGAGCAGTTCTTC. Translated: CASSPMDRPHEQFF.

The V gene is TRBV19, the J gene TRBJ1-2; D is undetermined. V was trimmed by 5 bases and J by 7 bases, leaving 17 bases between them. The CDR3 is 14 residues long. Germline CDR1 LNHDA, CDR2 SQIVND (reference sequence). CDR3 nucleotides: TGTGCCAGTAGTGTCACGCGGGGTACTGCTGGCTACACCTTC. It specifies CASSVTRGTAGYTF.

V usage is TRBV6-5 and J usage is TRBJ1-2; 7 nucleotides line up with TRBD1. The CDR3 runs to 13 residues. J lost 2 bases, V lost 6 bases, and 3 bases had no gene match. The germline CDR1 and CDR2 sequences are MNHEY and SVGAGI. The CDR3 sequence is CASRQGPNYGYTF. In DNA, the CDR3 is TGTGCCAGCAGACAGGGGCCAAACTATGGCTACACCTTC.

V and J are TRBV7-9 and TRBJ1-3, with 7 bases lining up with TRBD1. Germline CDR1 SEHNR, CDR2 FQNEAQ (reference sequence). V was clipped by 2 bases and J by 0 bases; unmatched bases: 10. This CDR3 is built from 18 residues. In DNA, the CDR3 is TGTGCCAGCAGCTTAACGTTCCGGGACAGTTACTCTGGAAACACCATATATTTT. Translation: CASSLTFRDSYSGNTIYF.

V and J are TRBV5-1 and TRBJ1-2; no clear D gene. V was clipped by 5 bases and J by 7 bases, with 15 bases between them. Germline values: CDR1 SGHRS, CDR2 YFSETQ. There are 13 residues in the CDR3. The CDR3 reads CASRDTVEGGYTF. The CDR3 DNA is TGCGCCAGCAGAGACACGGTGGAGGGTGGCTACACCTTC.

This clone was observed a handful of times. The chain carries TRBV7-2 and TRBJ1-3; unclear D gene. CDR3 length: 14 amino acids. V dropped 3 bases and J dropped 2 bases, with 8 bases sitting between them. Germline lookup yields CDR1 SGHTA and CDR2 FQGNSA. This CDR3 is CASSFGSTGNTIYF. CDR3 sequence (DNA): TGTGCCAGCAGCTTCGGGTCTACTGGAAACACCATATATTTT.